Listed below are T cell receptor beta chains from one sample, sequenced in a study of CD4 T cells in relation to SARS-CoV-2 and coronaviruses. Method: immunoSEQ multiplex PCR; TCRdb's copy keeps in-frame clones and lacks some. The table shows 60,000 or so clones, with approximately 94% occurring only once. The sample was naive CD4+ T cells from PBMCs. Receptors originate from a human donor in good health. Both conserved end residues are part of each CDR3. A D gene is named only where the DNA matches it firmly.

CDR3aa: CASSFDSHQETQYF; CDR3nt: TGTGCCAGCAGCTTCGACAGCCACCAAGAGACCCAGTACTTC; d_gene: -; j_gene: TRBJ2-5; len: 14; v_gene: TRBV11-2
CDR3aa: CASSPRGGDPGYEQYF; CDR3nt: TGTGCCAGCAGCCCGCGAGGGGGGGATCCAGGATACGAGCAGTACTTC; d_gene: -; j_gene: TRBJ2-7; len: 16; v_gene: TRBV3-1/TRBV3-2
CDR3aa: CASSFVPYYNEQFF; CDR3nt: TGTGCCAGCAGCTTCGTTCCCTACTACAATGAGCAGTTCTTC; d_gene: -; j_gene: TRBJ2-1; len: 14; v_gene: TRBV7-2
CDR3aa: CASSLSSGRRNEQFF; CDR3nt: TGTGCCAGCAGCTTAAGCAGCGGGAGAAGGAATGAGCAGTTCTTC; d_gene: TRBD2; j_gene: TRBJ2-1; len: 15; v_gene: TRBV7-9
CDR3aa: CASSDGTSGKETQYF; CDR3nt: TGTGCCAGTAGTGACGGGACTAGCGGAAAAGAGACCCAGTACTTC; d_gene: TRBD2; j_gene: TRBJ2-5; len: 15; v_gene: TRBV19
CDR3aa: CASNPNRGNTEAFF; CDR3nt: TGTGCCAGCAATCCGAACAGGGGGAACACTGAAGCTTTCTTT; d_gene: TRBD1; j_gene: TRBJ1-1; len: 14; v_gene: TRBV2
CDR3aa: CASSTTSAARPDTQYF; CDR3nt: TGTGCCAGCAGCACCACATCAGCGGCTCGGCCAGATACGCAGTATTTT; d_gene: -; j_gene: TRBJ2-3; len: 16; v_gene: TRBV21-1
CDR3aa: CASLTRPTSGITDTQYF; CDR3nt: TGTGCCAGCCTCACCCGCCCGACTAGCGGGATCACAGATACGCAGTATTTT; d_gene: TRBD2; j_gene: TRBJ2-3; len: 17; v_gene: TRBV19
CDR3aa: CASTGTSGRPLTGELFF; CDR3nt: TGTGCCAGCACTGGGACTAGCGGGAGGCCCCTCACCGGGGAGCTGTTTTTT; d_gene: TRBD2; j_gene: TRBJ2-2; len: 17; v_gene: TRBV2
CDR3aa: CASSARPPGTESSGANVLTF; CDR3nt: TGTGCCAGCAGCGCCCGCCCCCCCGGAACCGAAAGCTCTGGGGCCAACGTCCTGACTTTC; d_gene: -; j_gene: TRBJ2-6; len: 20; v_gene: TRBV7-6
CDR3aa: CASSLWASGTSLAKNIQYF; CDR3nt: TGTGCCAGCAGCTTGTGGGCTAGCGGCACTTCGCTAGCCAAAAACATTCAGTACTTC; d_gene: TRBD2; j_gene: TRBJ2-4; len: 19; v_gene: TRBV5-4
CDR3aa: CASSQPGGAVTGELFF; CDR3nt: TGTGCCAGCAGCCAACCGGGGGGGGCGGTTACCGGGGAGCTGTTTTTT; d_gene: TRBD2; j_gene: TRBJ2-2; len: 16; v_gene: TRBV3-1/TRBV3-2